This is a list of T cell receptor beta chains from one sample in a study of T cell responses to AZD1222 COVID-19 vaccine. Clones were sequenced by immunoSEQ multiplex PCR, and TCRdb holds only the in-frame ones, with some missing. The data contain about 130,000 clones, 70% to 90% of them seen just once; the ten biggest clones take up 1.9%. The specimen was peripheral blood, collected on day 0 of AZD1222 vaccination. The receptors shown here come from an adult in good health. The CDR3 runs from the conserved cysteine through the conserved F or W.

len: 13; v_gene: TRBV21-1; CDR3aa: CASSNRVEYEQYF
len: 13; v_gene: TRBV6-1; CDR3aa: CASSEDDNSEQYF
len: 15; v_gene: TRBV28; CDR3aa: CASSAPGLFHTEAFF
len: 14; v_gene: TRBV25-1; CDR3aa: CASSEEDSRNEQFF
len: 15; v_gene: TRBV7-3; CDR3aa: CASSFSFSGGDEQFF
len: 14; v_gene: TRBV27; CDR3aa: CASIGGLGPDTQYF
len: 15; v_gene: TRBV19; CDR3aa: CASMTGGVSNTEAFF
len: 12; v_gene: TRBV18; CDR3aa: CASSRDEYEQYF
len: 15; v_gene: TRBV9; CDR3aa: CASSVRGAANEKLFF
len: 13; v_gene: TRBV19; CDR3aa: CASLGQGNQPQHF
len: 17; v_gene: TRBV5-5; CDR3aa: CASSLELPGRSNEKLFF
len: 16; v_gene: TRBV5-1; CDR3aa: CASSLGTLRPTGELFF
len: 13; v_gene: TRBV5-1; CDR3aa: CASTLSDSNEQYF
len: 16; v_gene: TRBV19; CDR3aa: CASSALQGATNQPQHF
len: 16; v_gene: TRBV7-8; CDR3aa: CASSLFPGGSGNTIYF
len: 13; v_gene: TRBV9; CDR3aa: CASSPLSVHEQFF
len: 15; v_gene: TRBV6-1; CDR3aa: CASSDGQYSNQPQHF
len: 16; v_gene: TRBV3-1/TRBV3-2; CDR3aa: CASSQDYGAGANVLTF
len: 16; v_gene: TRBV24-1; CDR3aa: CATSDLKDRGISGYTF
len: 16; v_gene: TRBV28; CDR3aa: CASSLYVGMGNQPQHF
len: 12; v_gene: TRBV9; CDR3aa: CASSRGDQPQHF
len: 14; v_gene: TRBV11-3; CDR3aa: CASSPTSTSHEQYF
len: 16; v_gene: TRBV28; CDR3aa: CASSLWAGMGNQPQHF
len: 16; v_gene: TRBV2; CDR3aa: CASSPGDKGLVSEAFF